In this sample, the clone carrying this T cell receptor (beta chain) turned up a few times. This sample is part of a study of chronic HIV infection and antiretroviral therapy. TCRdb redid the calling of the 5' RACE reads with MiXCR, one entry per CDR3 protein. Counted here are about 38,000 distinct CDR3 sequences, roughly 8.8% occurring once; the ten biggest clones make up approximately 2.6%. The CDR3 has 21 residues. V lost 0 bases to trimming and J lost 1 base; unmatched junction nucleotides: 17. Germline assignment: CDR1 SGHRS and CDR2 YFSETQ. This clonotype was sampled from an adult who had HIV and had not received antiretroviral therapy, or was an uninfected healthy control (not recorded which). V is TRBV5-1 and J is TRBJ2-4; TRBD1 aligns across 9 bases. Sequencing was performed on peripheral blood. CDR3 region: CASSLGAPTGGRAYAKNIQYF. As DNA, the CDR3 is TGCGCCAGCAGCTTGGGGGCTCCGACAGGGGGTAGGGCGTATGCCAAAAACATTCAGTACTTC.